One sample yielded the 9 T cell receptor beta chains listed below, sequenced in a study of human T cells and chemical hapten exposure. TCRdb called the RACE reads again in MiXCR, with one record for every CDR3 protein. The sample consists of some 360,000 distinct CDR3 sequences, 5.1% of them appearing once. Time point of the sample: pre-sensitization, week 0. Sample treatment: therapeutic diphenylcyclopropenone sensitization with weekly scalp DPC. The sequencing used whole blood, collected in connection with sensitization to the hapten diphenylcyclopropenone (DPC). These receptors all stem from a woman aged 45-59 years with alopecia areata. Some clones in this sample may be carry-over from other donors' samples.

Many counts were recorded for this clonotype. This sequence joins TRBV18 and TRBJ1-6; 8 nucleotides agree with TRBD1. The germline V gene has CDR1 KGHSH and CDR2 LQKENI. The V and J ends lost 3 bases and 9 bases, in that order; junction bases with no gene match: 10. The CDR3 contains 16 residues. The CDR3 DNA reads as TGTGCCAGCTCACCCCGGGACAGGCACATGGGTTCACCCCTCCACTTT. Its protein is CASSPRDRHMGSPLHF.

In its sample, this clonotype was seen a few times. The gene calls are TRBV3-1 and TRBJ1-5; D perhaps matches TRBD1 (6 bases). Looked up from germline, CDR1 is LGHDT and CDR2 is YNNKEL (reference sequence). The CDR3 runs 13 residues. Trimming stripped 5 bases from V and 7 bases from J, with 12 bases between. CDR3 bases: TGTGCCAGCAGCGCACTGCAGGGGCAGCCCCAGCATTTT. Translation: CASSALQGQPQHF.

This clonotype was picked up many times. This chain connects TRBV28 to TRBJ2-3, with 9 bases aligning to TRBD1. There are 15 residues in the CDR3. Trimming at V came to 5 bases and at J to 2 bases, leaving 5 bases not matched to a gene. Germline V gene lookup returns CDR1 MDHEN and CDR2 SYDVKM. The CDR3 loop reads CASSPRTGATDTQYF. CDR3 coding DNA: TGTGCCAGCAGTCCTAGGACAGGGGCCACAGATACGCAGTATTTT.

The genes are TRBV19 and TRBJ2-7; TRBD1 is a possible D gene (6 bases). Between the trimmed V and J ends, which lost 5 bases and 5 bases, there was a span of 13 bases. The CDR3 length is 13 residues. Germline CDR1 LNHDA, CDR2 SQIVND (reference sequence). The CDR3 DNA follows: TGTGCCAGTAGTTGGGACATCCGGGACGAGCAGTACTTC. Its translation is CASSWDIRDEQYF.

This clonotype was counted many times. The chain links TRBV7-2 to TRBJ2-3; 10 positions match TRBD2. The CDR3 totals 15 residues. V lost 4 bases to trimming and J lost 2 bases; unmatched junction nucleotides: 3. The germline CDR1 and CDR2 sequences are SGHTA and FQGNSA. This chain's CDR3 is CASSSSGGPTDTQYF. Here the CDR3 DNA reads TGTGCCAGCAGCTCTAGCGGGGGCCCCACAGATACGCAGTATTTT.

This clonotype was detected many times. The CDR3 bases are TGTGCCAGCAGTCCGGGACAGGGGTTCACCGGGGAGCTGTTTTTT. This sequence encodes CASSPGQGFTGELFF. The gene calls are TRBV12-3 or TRBV12-4 and TRBJ2-2; 10 bases line up with TRBD1. V lost 5 bases, J lost 4 bases, and 4 bases stayed unmatched. This CDR3 is 15 amino acids long.

This clonotype showed up many times. This rearrangement joins TRBV19 to TRBJ2-7; TRBD1 matches at 8 bases. V lost 4 bases to trimming and J lost 2 bases; unmatched junction nucleotides: 4. The CDR3 runs 14 residues. Germline lookup yields CDR1 LNHDA and CDR2 SQIVND (reference sequence). CDR3 DNA sequence: TGTGCCAGTAGTACTCAACAGGGGGCCTACGAGCAGTACTTC. This encodes CASSTQQGAYEQYF.

This clonotype was observed at least ten times. The chain joins TRBV29-1 to TRBJ1-1; the D is unclear. The CDR3 has 12 amino acids. V was pared by 2 bases and J by 1 base, with 5 bases between. Germline values: CDR1 SQVTM, CDR2 ANQGSEA. The CDR3 loop reads CSVERPNTEAFF. DNA of the CDR3: TGCAGCGTTGAACGGCCGAACACTGAAGCTTTCTTT.

The table lists this clonotype with a few counts. The chain combines TRBV2 with TRBJ1-1, with TRBD1 identical over 7 bases. CDR3 size: 14 residues. CDR1 is SNHLY, CDR2 FYNNEI, per germline. V lost 5 bases, J lost 4 bases, and 7 bases stayed unmatched. This CDR3 is CASSKDRLSTEAFF. The CDR3, as DNA: TGTGCCAGCAGTAAGGACAGGTTGAGCACTGAAGCTTTCTTT.